The clone carrying this T cell receptor (beta chain) was counted a single time. The antigen is not known. The sample comes from a study of T cells in localized non-small cell lung cancer. General study findings and limits: Uninvolved neighboring lung showed the greatest T cell clonality, exceeding tumor. Within adjacent lung there appeared a median 57 of the top 100 tumor clones.

Measured with immunoSEQ multiplex PCR; TCRdb has only the in-frame clones, and not every one. The table lists approximately 2,000 clones, more than 20% of them singletons. CDR1 and CDR2 (germline): MDHEN, SYDVKM. The CDR3 spans 13 residues. Unmatched junction bases numbered 4, after V lost 7 bases and J lost 5 bases. This receptor was obtained from a female donor older than 55 with stage I lung adenocarcinoma. The sequences come from lung tumor tissue, collected before any cancer treatment. The J gene is TRBJ1-4, the V gene TRBV28; TRBD1 matches at 7 bases. The chain's CDR3 is CASTRGPNEKLFF. The CDR3 region has the DNA TGTGCCAGCACGAGGGGGCCGAATGAAAAACTGTTTTTT.